This T cell receptor (beta chain) was sequenced during a study of blood T cell repertoires in COVID-19. About the study: COVID-19 samples from acute and convalescent phases originated in the United States, Italy and Spain.

The repertoire was sequenced with immunoSEQ multiplex PCR; TCRdb's copy has only in-frame clones and lacks some. The table includes over 140,000 clones, about three quarters detected once. Trimming removed 6 bases from V and 2 bases from J; junction bases left unmatched: 1. The CDR3 consists of 13 residues. Germline V gene lookup returns CDR1 MNHEY and CDR2 SVGAGI. This chain connects TRBV6-5 to TRBJ2-1, with TRBD2 identical over 7 bases. The sequence was collected from a woman aged 45-60 years who had recovered from COVID-19. Sequenced: PBMCs or T cells enriched from blood (not recorded which). The CDR3 DNA reads TGTGCCAGCAGGGGACTAACCTACAATGAGCAGTTCTTC. It specifies CASRGLTYNEQFF.